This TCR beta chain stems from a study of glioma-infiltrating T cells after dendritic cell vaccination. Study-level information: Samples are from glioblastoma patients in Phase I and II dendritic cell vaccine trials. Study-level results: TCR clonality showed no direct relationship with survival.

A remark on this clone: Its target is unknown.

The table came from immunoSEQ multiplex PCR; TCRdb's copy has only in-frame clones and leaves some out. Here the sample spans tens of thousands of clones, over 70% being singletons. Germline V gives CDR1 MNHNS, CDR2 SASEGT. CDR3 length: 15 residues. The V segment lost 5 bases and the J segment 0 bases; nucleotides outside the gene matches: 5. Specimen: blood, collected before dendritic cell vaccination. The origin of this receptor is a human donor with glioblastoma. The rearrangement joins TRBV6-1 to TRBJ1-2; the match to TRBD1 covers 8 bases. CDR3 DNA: TGTGCCAGCAGTCCACGGACAGGGCCTAACTATGGCTACACCTTC. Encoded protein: CASSPRTGPNYGYTF.